This T cell receptor beta chain is drawn from a study of blood T cell repertoires in COVID-19. The germline V gene has CDR1 SNHLY and CDR2 FYNNEI. Trimming took off 3 bases at V and 1 base at J, with 11 bases between the two ends. This CDR3 contains 15 residues. TCRdb's copy holds only in-frame clones and misses some; the assay was immunoSEQ multiplex PCR. The table has 70,000 to 80,000 clones, approximately 90% seen once; the top ten hold approximately 4.8%. Sequencing was done on a sample of peripheral blood. V usage is TRBV2 and J usage is TRBJ2-3; D perhaps matches TRBD1 (5 bases). The receptor was isolated from a woman between 55 and 75 years old with active COVID-19. The CDR3 DNA reads as TGTGCCAGCAGTGACGCCGTCAGGGGCACAGATACGCAGTATTTT. Translated: CASSDAVRGTDTQYF.